The sequence of this T cell receptor (beta chain) was determined in a study of T cell responses to AZD1222 COVID-19 vaccine (dated by TCRdb to the early 2020s). A note on the overall study: Because spike-specific TCR depth and breadth did not differ between the two schedules, AZD1222 recipients who got a second dose at roughly 4 weeks were pooled with those who got a second dose at roughly 12 weeks. TCR sequencing covered over 230 trial participants: 200 to 220 given two doses of AZD1222 and 26 given two doses of MenACWY control vaccine. Enrollment into the trials was organized by age into subgroups of 18-55, 56-69 and 70-plus years, and those subgroups contained about 150, 27 and 61 TCR-sequenced participants, respectively.

About this clone itself: Its specific antigen is unknown. Base qualities were left out, and no much larger clone turns up one base away.

For CDR1 and CDR2, the germline V gene (reference sequence) lists LGHDT and YNNKEL. The CDR3, cysteine through phenylalanine, is 14 amino acids long. The DNA shown is the 42-base CDR3, in frame from base 1. The V and J ends are trimmed by 4 bases and 7 bases, leaving 13 bases between them. The CDR3 regions of human TCRbeta chains were subjected to immunosequencing. The published analysis was carried out like this. TCRs in the repertoires were matched against a reference library of SARS-CoV-2-specific TCRs that had been generated with the MIRA antigen-specificity platform. Breadth meant the fraction of unique TCRs that were SARS-CoV-2-associated, whereas depth meant the fraction of total T cells that were SARS-CoV-2-associated. Using the MIRA data, each spike-specific TCR was mapped to the spike region that the TCR reacts to and placed in a CD4 or CD8 class. Log10-transformed breadth and depth values were compared by one-way ANOVA with Sidak's multiple comparisons tests. What TCRdb holds here is the immuneACCESS table cut down to in-frame rearrangements. Part of the clones is not present; checked against another copy, under half of the missing clones reflect an unresolved V gene, and the others are unexplained. That table is the source of V, J and clone size, and D and trimming were worked out from the DNA. In this sample the table shows 65,000 or so clones, about 83% of which occur a single time. In total, the top ten clones hold around 9.8% of the sample.

Study-level results and caveats: CD4 TCRs associated with the vaccine covered the entire spike protein, and the dominant responses were in regions 160-218 and 743-854. Only five to seven AZD1222 recipients were SARS-CoV-2 seropositive at baseline, limiting conclusions about previously exposed vaccinees. The 56-69-year group was small, and its depth increase did not reach significance, likely because of low power. Participants were mostly white British, with more females than males. The authors suggested clonal diversity may have been underestimated. After two AZD1222 doses, both the breadth and the depth of spike-specific TCRs were significantly higher than at day 0 and than in MenACWY recipients. Reportedly, almost half of the unique spike-specific TCRs recognized epitopes lying outside the regions that are mutated in the B.1.351 and B.1.1.7 variants. Because no day 14 peak-response samples were available, repertoires were characterized only after the peak T cell response.

This specimen's time point label, per the study, means: baseline before first vaccination. Vaccinee samples were obtained from the UK trials COV001 and COV002, which included a single-blind randomized controlled phase 2/3 trial of AZD1222 (ChAdOx1 nCoV-19) in healthy adults. For TCRbeta chain sequencing, PBMC samples were collected from trial participants at day 0 and at day 28 after the second dose. This TCR came from an adult in good health. The starting material was peripheral blood, obtained on day 0 of AZD1222 vaccination. The chain is made from TRBV3-1 (or the pseudogene TRBV3-2) and TRBJ1-4; the D gene is perhaps TRBD1, from 6 matching bases. The CDR3 reads as follows: CASSPLGGPEKLFF. The DNA sequence is TGTGCCAGCAGCCCCTTGGGGGGGCCTGAAAAACTGTTTTTT.